The 6 T cell receptor beta chains below come from one sample, sequenced in a study of cytomegalovirus exposure and HLA in healthy donors. Primers: 60 Vbeta forward and 13 Jbeta reverse. Libraries were prepared by immunoSEQ multiplex PCR; TCRdb keeps only in-frame clonotypes and omits some of them. Among 200,000 or so clones listed, 84% were seen once. The specimen sequenced was PBMCs. The receptors originated from a boy between 5 and 17 years old in good health and CMV-seronegative.

The chain recombines TRBV30 with TRBJ2-1; 11 positions match TRBD2. The CDR3 loop spans 15 amino acids. The V gene's germline CDR1 is GTSNPN and CDR2 SVGIG (reference sequence). The trim removed 2 bases at V and 6 bases at J, leaving 6 bases unmatched. CDR3 coding DNA: TGTGCCTGGAGTCCCGGACTAGCGGGTTCCAATGAGCAGTTCTTC. It specifies CAWSPGLAGSNEQFF.

In this sample, this clone turned up a few times. The gene calls are TRBV19 and TRBJ1-2; 7 positions agree with TRBD1. V was pared by 7 bases and J by 4 bases, with 18 bases of the junction left unmatched. Germline values: CDR1 LNHDA, CDR2 SQIVND (reference sequence). CDR3 length equals 17 residues. The CDR3 bases are TGTGCCAGTACCCTAAGACAGGGTGAAAGTTGGGTCTATGGCTACACCTTC. Its translation: CASTLRQGESWVYGYTF.

This clone has more than one count but fewer than ten. The chain joins TRBV6-6 to TRBJ2-7, with D possibly being TRBD2 (5 bases). CDR1 MNHNY and CDR2 SVGAGI come from the germline V gene (reference sequence). V was cut by 6 bases and J by 1 base, with 13 bases left in between. The CDR3 sequence is 14 residues long. CDR3 nucleotides: TGTGCCAGCAGCCCCCTGAGGGCTTCCTACGAGCAGTACTTC. Translated: CASSPLRASYEQYF.

This clone is a singleton in its sample. The chain joins TRBV7-8 to TRBJ1-2; no clear D. Germline CDR1 and CDR2: SGHVS and FQNEAQ. The CDR3 extends over 14 amino acids. Trimming cost V 1 base and J 2 bases, with 8 bases left between them. Here the CDR3 DNA reads TGTGCCAGCAGCTTAGGTTCAGTAAACTATGGCTACACCTTC. Encoded protein: CASSLGSVNYGYTF.

The V call is TRBV7-3, the J call TRBJ2-1, with D possibly matching TRBD2 (5 bases). Germline V gives CDR1 SGHTA, CDR2 FQGTGA. Trimming shortened V by 5 bases and J by 4 bases, and 9 bases separated the two germline ends. The CDR3 runs 13 residues. This CDR3 reads CASSPQRYNEQFF. CDR3 sequence (DNA): TGTGCCAGCAGCCCGCAGCGGTACAATGAGCAGTTCTTC.

V is TRBV7-3 and J is TRBJ1-1; 7 bases line up with TRBD1. The germline V gene encodes CDR1 SGHTA and CDR2 FQGTGA. The ends lost 1 base at V and 8 bases at J; junction bases unmatched: 1. There are 12 residues in the CDR3. The CDR3 region is CASSLRTGEAFF. CDR3 in DNA: TGTGCCAGCAGCTTAAGGACAGGCGAAGCTTTCTTT.